These T cell receptor beta chains were read from a single sample in a study of shared clonotypes between healthy human individuals. TCRdb keeps only in-frame clones here, not all; method: immunoSEQ multiplex PCR. There are millions of clones in the sample; about 95% occur only once, and 1% to 1.3% lies in the top ten. The sample comprised naive CD8+ T cells sorted from blood. Receptors were obtained from a man aged 18 to 35 in good health. CDR3s include the opening cysteine and the closing phenylalanine or tryptophan. A D gene is named only where the DNA matches it firmly. The listing skips clone size in some rows; elsewhere it reads once, few, many or a size class.

D gene | clone size | J gene | V gene | CDR3 length | CDR3 protein | CDR3 DNA
NA | NA | TRBJ2-7 | TRBV5-1 | 13 | CASLDPFSYEQYF | TGCGCCAGTCTGGACCCTTTCTCCTACGAGCAGTACTTC
TRBD1 | NA | TRBJ1-4 | TRBV10-2 | 13 | CASIDRGDEKLFF | TGCGCCAGCATCGACAGGGGGGATGAAAAACTGTTTTTT
TRBD2 | NA | TRBJ2-5 | TRBV2 | 14 | CASSDLAGGETQYF | TGTGCCAGCAGTGATCTAGCGGGGGGTGAGACCCAGTACTTC
NA | NA | TRBJ1-2 | TRBV6-1 | 14 | CASPKIGVNYGYTF | TGTGCCAGCCCGAAGATTGGGGTCAACTATGGCTACACCTTC
NA | NA | TRBJ1-6 | TRBV6-5 | 15 | CASSYFRVDNSPLHF | TGTGCCAGCAGTTACTTCAGGGTCGATAATTCACCCCTCCACTTT
NA | NA | TRBJ2-1 | TRBV4-3 | 18 | CASSQDRPGLQRGHEQFF | TGCGCCAGCAGCCAAGATCGCCCCGGTCTCCAGAGGGGACATGAGCAGTTCTTC
NA | once | TRBJ1-4 | TRBV5-8 | 14 | CASSHRGGNEKLFF | TGTGCCAGCAGTCACCGTGGGGGTAATGAAAAACTGTTTTTT
NA | NA | TRBJ2-3 | TRBV15 | 13 | CATSNTGSDTQYF | TGTGCCACCAGCAATACAGGGTCGGATACGCAGTATTTT
NA | NA | TRBJ1-2 | TRBV4-3 | 13 | CASSQVSGYGYTF | TGCGCCAGCAGCCAAGTATCAGGGTATGGCTACACCTTC
NA | few | TRBJ1-1 | TRBV28 | 13 | CASSLGMNTEAFF | TGTGCCAGCAGTTTAGGGATGAACACTGAAGCTTTCTTT
TRBD1 | once | TRBJ1-1 | TRBV7-6 | 14 | CASSSGGSNTEAFF | TGTGCCAGCAGCTCAGGGGGTTCGAACACTGAAGCTTTCTTT
NA | NA | TRBJ2-1 | TRBV7-2 | 16 | CASSLVGSSTYNEQFF | TGTGCCAGCAGCTTAGTCGGCAGCTCGACCTACAATGAGCAGTTCTTC
TRBD1 | NA | TRBJ2-7 | TRBV9 | 16 | CASSGTGAHSAYEQYF | TGTGCCAGCAGCGGGACAGGGGCTCATTCCGCCTACGAGCAGTACTTC
NA | few | TRBJ1-4 | TRBV30 | 10 | CALAGEKLFF | TGTGCGTTGGCCGGGGAAAAACTGTTTTTT
TRBD1 | NA | TRBJ1-1 | TRBV25-1 | 13 | CASSQGAGTEAFF | TGTGCCAGCAGTCAGGGGGCAGGCACTGAAGCTTTCTTT
NA | NA | TRBJ1-2 | TRBV5-6 | 13 | CASSLPQGGGYTF | TGTGCCAGCAGCCTCCCACAGGGCGGTGGCTACACCTTC
NA | NA | TRBJ2-3 | TRBV13 | 10 | CASSLEAQYF | TGTGCCAGCAGCTTAGAGGCGCAGTATTTT
TRBD1 | NA | TRBJ2-7 | TRBV6-5 | 14 | CASSPGQGTYEQYF | TGTGCCAGCAGCCCGGGACAGGGGACGTACGAGCAGTACTTC
TRBD2 | NA | TRBJ2-7 | TRBV7-9 | 14 | CASSLGLAIHEQYF | TGTGCCAGCAGCTTAGGACTAGCTATCCACGAGCAGTACTTC
NA | NA | TRBJ2-7 | TRBV5-4 | 14 | CASSFVGAPNEQYF | TGTGCCAGCAGCTTCGTGGGGGCCCCTAACGAGCAGTACTTC
NA | NA | TRBJ2-7 | TRBV10-2 | 15 | CASSERQGGSYEQYF | TGCGCCAGCAGTGAAAGACAGGGAGGGTCCTACGAGCAGTACTTC
TRBD1 | few | TRBJ1-2 | TRBV6-5 | 14 | CASSYSGQGNGYTF | TGTGCCAGCAGTTACAGTGGACAGGGAAATGGCTACACCTTC
TRBD2 | NA | TRBJ2-2 | TRBV10-3 | 19 | CAISDTMGRTSANTGELFF | TGTGCCATCAGTGACACGATGGGAAGGACTAGCGCGAACACCGGGGAGCTGTTTTTT
TRBD2 | NA | TRBJ2-5 | TRBV2 | 16 | CASSEGMTSSQETQYF | TGTGCCAGCAGTGAAGGGATGACTAGCTCCCAAGAGACCCAGTACTTC
NA | NA | TRBJ2-7 | TRBV7-9 | 13 | CASSLGSLYEQYF | TGTGCCAGCAGCTTAGGCAGCCTCTACGAGCAGTACTTC
NA | NA | TRBJ1-2 | TRBV6-5 | 13 | CANSYGGSNGYTF | TGTGCCAACAGTTACGGGGGGAGTAATGGCTACACCTTC
TRBD2 | NA | TRBJ2-2 | TRBV28 | 14 | CASSLRESLGELFF | TGTGCCAGCAGTTTGCGGGAGAGTTTAGGGGAGCTGTTTTTT
NA | NA | TRBJ2-1 | TRBV11-2 | 16 | CASSVGHGSSYNEQFF | TGTGCCAGCAGCGTAGGTCACGGATCCTCCTACAATGAGCAGTTCTTC
TRBD1 | once | TRBJ1-5 | TRBV6-1 | 15 | CASRGTGASNQPQHF | TGTGCCAGCAGGGGGACAGGGGCTAGCAATCAGCCCCAGCATTTT
NA | once | TRBJ1-6 | TRBV27 | 16 | CASSPGTSFHNSPLHF | TGTGCCAGCAGTCCAGGGACGTCGTTTCATAATTCACCCCTCCACTTT
NA | NA | TRBJ2-7 | TRBV5-1 | 13 | CASSHGSGYEQYF | TGCGCCAGCAGCCACGGATCAGGCTACGAGCAGTACTTC